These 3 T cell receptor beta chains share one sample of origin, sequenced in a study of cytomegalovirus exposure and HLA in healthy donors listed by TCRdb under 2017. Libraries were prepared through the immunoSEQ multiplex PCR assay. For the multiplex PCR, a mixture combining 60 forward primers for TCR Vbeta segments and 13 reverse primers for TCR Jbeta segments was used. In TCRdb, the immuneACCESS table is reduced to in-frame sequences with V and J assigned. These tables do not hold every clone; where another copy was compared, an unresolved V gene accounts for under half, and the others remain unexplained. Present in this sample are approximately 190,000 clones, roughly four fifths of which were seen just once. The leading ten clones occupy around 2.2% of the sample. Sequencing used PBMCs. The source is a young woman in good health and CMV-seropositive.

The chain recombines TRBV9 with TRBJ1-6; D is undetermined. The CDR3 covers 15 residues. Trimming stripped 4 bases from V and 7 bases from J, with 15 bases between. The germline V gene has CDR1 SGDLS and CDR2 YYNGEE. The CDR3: CASSHESGNNSPLHF. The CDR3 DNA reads TGTGCCAGCAGCCACGAGTCGGGAAACAATTCACCCCTCCACTTT. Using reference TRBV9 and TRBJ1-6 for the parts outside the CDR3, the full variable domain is DSGVTQTPKHLITATGQRVTLRCSPRSGDLSVYWYQQSLDQGLQFLIQYYNGEERAKGNILERFSAQQFPDLHSELNLSSLELGDSALYFCASSHESGNNSPLHFGNGTRLTVT.

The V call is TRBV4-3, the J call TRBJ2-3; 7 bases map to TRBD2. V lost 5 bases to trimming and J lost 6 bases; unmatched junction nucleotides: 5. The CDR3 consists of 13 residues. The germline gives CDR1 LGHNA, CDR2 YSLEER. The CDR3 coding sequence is TGCGCCAGCAGCGCCCTGGGGGGGGATACGCAGTATTTT. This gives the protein CASSALGGDTQYF.

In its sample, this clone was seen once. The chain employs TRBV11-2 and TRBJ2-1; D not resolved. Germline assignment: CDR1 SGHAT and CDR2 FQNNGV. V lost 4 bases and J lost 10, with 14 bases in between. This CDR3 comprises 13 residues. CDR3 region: CASSSQNRREQFF. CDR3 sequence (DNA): TGTGCCAGCAGCTCCCAGAACCGGCGGGAGCAGTTCTTC.